The clone carrying this TCR beta chain came up a few times. Trimming pared 2 bases from V and 8 bases from J, leaving 20 bases between. There are 16 residues in the CDR3. CDR1 and CDR2 from the germline V gene are SNHLY and FYNNEI. This sample stems from a study of blood T cell repertoires in COVID-19. Repertoires were generated with immunoSEQ multiplex PCR, while TCRdb's copy carries only in-frame clones and drops some. The repertoire consists of about 480,000 clones, with roughly 89% occurring once and the leading ten covering around 0.95%. The sample was peripheral blood. This sequence was found in a man between 18 and 29 years old with COVID-19, enrolled during active disease. The rearrangement joins TRBV2 to TRBJ2-3, with D perhaps TRBD2 (6 bases). CDR3 nucleotides: TGTGCCAGCAGTGAACCAAAGGCGGGGACCCTCGGTACGCAGTATTTT. The encoded protein is CASSEPKAGTLGTQYF. Full variable domain (missing parts from reference TRBV2 and TRBJ2-3): EPEVTQTPSHQVTQMGQEVILRCVPISNHLYFYWYRQILGQKVEFLVSFYNNEISEKSEIFDDQFSVERPDGSNFTLKIRSTKLEDSAMYFCASSEPKAGTLGTQYFGPGTRLTVL.